A single sample is the source of the 17 T cell receptor beta chains below, sequenced in a study of blood T cell repertoires in COVID-19. The repertoire was sequenced with immunoSEQ multiplex PCR; TCRdb's copy has only in-frame clones and lacks some. The repertoire holds about 160,000 clones, with about 85% as singletons. Material for sequencing was peripheral blood. The receptor set was obtained from a man between 40 and 49 years old with acute or convalescent COVID-19.

V gene TRBV7-2 combines with J gene TRBJ1-5, with TRBD1 matching over 9 bases. Losses at the gene ends were 1 base for V and 8 bases for J; bases not matched to a gene: 6. The germline CDR1 and CDR2 sequences are SGHTA and FQGNSA. The length of the CDR3 is 15 residues. The CDR3 region is CASSLDGTGYEPQHF. As DNA, the CDR3 is TGTGCCAGCAGCTTAGATGGGACAGGGTATGAGCCCCAGCATTTT.

The CDR3 protein is CASSFLRSMNTEAFF. CDR3 in DNA: TGTGCCAGTAGTTTCCTGAGAAGCATGAACACTGAAGCTTTCTTT. The chain couples TRBV19 to TRBJ1-1; D not resolved. Germline V gives CDR1 LNHDA, CDR2 SQIVND (reference sequence). The CDR3 is 15 residues long. Trimming removed 5 bases from V and 0 bases from J, with 13 bases in between. The complete variable domain, with remaining parts taken from reference TRBV19 and TRBJ1-1, reads DGGITQSPKYLFRKEGQNVTLSCEQNLNHDAMYWYRQDPGQGLRLIYYSQIVNDFQKGDIAEGYSVSREKKESFPLTVTSAQKNPTAFYLCASSFLRSMNTEAFFGQGTRLTVV.

The V gene is TRBV2, the J gene TRBJ1-1; D not resolved. This CDR3 has 14 residues. CDR1 and CDR2 from the germline V gene are SNHLY and FYNNEI. Trimming left V 4 bases short and J 1 base short, with 10 bases between. CDR3 bases: TGTGCCAGCAGTGGAGGAGTACAGAACACTGAAGCTTTCTTT. Translated, it gives CASSGGVQNTEAFF.

This clone showed up just once. The J gene is TRBJ1-1, the V gene TRBV27; 7 bases are shared with TRBD1. Trimming at V came to 2 bases and at J to 3 bases, leaving 9 bases not matched to a gene. Per germline, CDR1 MNHEY and CDR2 SMNVEV (reference sequence). This CDR3 comprises 16 residues. In DNA form, the CDR3 reads TGTGCCAGCAGTTTACGGACAGGAAAGAGGGACACTGAAGCTTTCTTT. As protein: CASSLRTGKRDTEAFF.

The CDR3 DNA sequence: TGTGCCAGCAGCTACGGGGACAGGTCTAACGAGCAGTACTTC. Protein sequence: CASSYGDRSNEQYF. The rearrangement links TRBV13 to TRBJ2-7; TRBD1 matches 8 bases. Germline V lookup: CDR1 PRHDT, CDR2 FYEKMQ (reference sequence). This CDR3 has 14 amino acids. The junction had 7 bases not matched to a gene; V was cut back by 4 bases and J by 5 bases.

J is TRBJ1-1 and V is TRBV7-8, with 11 bases matching TRBD1. V was clipped by 3 bases and J by 6 bases; unmatched bases: 0. Per the germline V gene, CDR1 is SGHVS and CDR2 is FQNEAQ. The CDR3 has 13 amino acids. The CDR3 here is CASSLGQGAEAFF. The CDR3 bases are TGTGCCAGCAGCTTGGGACAGGGGGCTGAAGCTTTCTTT.

The chain employs TRBV2 and TRBJ2-7; TRBD1 matches 12 bases. This CDR3 contains 13 residues. Trimming took 6 bases from V and 7 from J; bases not matched to a gene: 4. The germline V gene has CDR1 SNHLY and CDR2 FYNNEI. Written as DNA, the CDR3 is TGTGCCAGCAGGGGACAGGGGGCGAGGGAGCAGTACTTC. It codes for CASRGQGAREQYF.

The chain recombines TRBV19 with TRBJ1-1; 7 bases map to TRBD1. The CDR3 runs 15 residues. Germline values: CDR1 LNHDA, CDR2 SQIVND (reference sequence). The V gene end was trimmed by 5 bases and the J gene end by 1 base; junction bases not matched to a gene: 7. CDR3 DNA sequence: TGTGCCAGTAGTCCCCGGGACAGCGGGAACACTGAAGCTTTCTTT. This translates into CASSPRDSGNTEAFF.

This clone was counted a single time. V usage is TRBV18 and J usage is TRBJ2-7; TRBD1 matches at 7 bases. Germline V gives CDR1 KGHSH, CDR2 LQKENI. The CDR3 extends over 15 amino acids. V dropped 4 bases and J dropped 0; count of bases not matched to a gene: 6. The CDR3 region has the DNA TGTGCCAGCTCACTAGCTGGACAGGCCTCCTACGAGCAGTACTTC. This codes for CASSLAGQASYEQYF.

The chain has TRBV5-4 and TRBJ1-4; D unclear. In germline, CDR1 is SGHNT, CDR2 YYREEE (reference sequence). V dropped 1 base and J dropped 5 bases, with 12 bases sitting between them. The CDR3 is 15 residues long. In DNA form, the CDR3 reads TGTGCCAGCAGCTTGATGGTGACGGGGAATGAAAAACTGTTTTTT. Its protein is CASSLMVTGNEKLFF. The variable domain in full, completed from reference TRBV5-4 and TRBJ1-4, reads ETGVTQSPTHLIKTRGQQVTLRCSSQSGHNTVSWYQQALGQGPQFIFQYYREEENGRGNFPPRFSGLQFPNYSSELNVNALELDDSALYLCASSLMVTGNEKLFFGSGTQLSVL.

The V call is TRBV4-3, the J call TRBJ2-7; D ambiguous. The CDR3 is 13 residues long. Trimming cost V 3 bases and J 6 bases, with 12 bases left between them. Germline lookup yields CDR1 LGHNA and CDR2 YSLEER. The CDR3 nucleotides read TGCGCCAGCAGCCAGATGGCCACGGGCGAGCAGTACTTC. It yields the protein CASSQMATGEQYF.

The chain links TRBV18 to TRBJ2-3; D is uncertain. The CDR3 loop spans 13 amino acids. The V end lost 3 bases, the J end lost 0 bases, and 4 bases lay between the germline ends. Germline loops: CDR1 KGHSH, CDR2 LQKENI. The CDR3 nucleotides read TGTGCCAGCTCACCCCAGAGCACAGATACGCAGTATTTT. Encoded protein: CASSPQSTDTQYF. The whole variable domain, filled in from reference TRBV18 and TRBJ2-3, reads NAGVMQNPRHLVRRRGQEARLRCSPMKGHSHVYWYRQLPEEGLKFMVYLQKENIIDESGMPKERFSAEFPKEGPSILRIQQVVRGDSAAYFCASSPQSTDTQYFGPGTRLTVL.

Only a few counts were recorded for this clone. V is TRBV4-3 and J is TRBJ2-2; TRBD2 agrees at 7 bases. With V trimmed by 4 bases and J by 1 base, 6 bases remained unmatched. CDR3 size: 16 residues. Germline V gives CDR1 LGHNA, CDR2 YSLEER. CDR3 nucleotides: TGCGCCAGCAGCCTTTTTTGGGGGGGGAACACCGGGGAGCTGTTTTTT. Its translation is CASSLFWGGNTGELFF.

This clone appeared a few times. This chain links TRBV7-8 with TRBJ1-2; 9 bases match TRBD1. The CDR3 consists of 13 residues. The junction had 5 bases not matched to a gene; V was cut back by 8 bases and J by 4 bases. The germline V gene has CDR1 SGHVS and CDR2 FQNEAQ. Here the CDR3 DNA reads TGTGCCAGCTCCGACAGGGGGATCTATGGCTACACCTTC. It is translated as CASSDRGIYGYTF.

The chain links TRBV3-1 (or the pseudogene TRBV3-2) to TRBJ2-4, with 7 bases that match TRBD1. This CDR3 has 15 amino acids. V trimming: 3 bases; J trimming: 4 bases; junction bases outside the gene matches: 6. The germline gives CDR1 LGHDT, CDR2 YNNKEL (reference sequence). Here the CDR3 reads CASSQTGTVKNIQYF. CDR3 bases: TGTGCCAGCAGCCAGACCGGGACAGTTAAAAACATTCAGTACTTC.

The rearrangement joins TRBV4-3 to TRBJ2-1; 7 positions agree with TRBD1. The CDR3 extends over 16 amino acids. The V gene end was trimmed by 4 bases and the J gene end by 3 bases; junction bases not matched to a gene: 9. Looked up from germline, CDR1 is LGHNA and CDR2 is YSLEER. The CDR3 is CASSRTVTGNYNEQFF. In nucleotides, the CDR3 is TGCGCCAGCAGCCGGACCGTGACAGGGAACTACAATGAGCAGTTCTTC.

This rearrangement joins TRBV6-2 or TRBV6-3 to TRBJ2-7, with 9 nucleotides matching TRBD2. Trimming cost V 5 bases and J 5 bases; bases outside gene matches: 13. Germline V gene sequence: CDR1 MNHEY, CDR2 SVGEGT. The CDR3 is made up of 16 amino acids. The CDR3 sequence is CASSLRGGGALDEQYF. The CDR3 DNA is TGTGCCAGCAGTCTCCGAGGCGGGGGGGCTCTGGACGAGCAGTACTTC.